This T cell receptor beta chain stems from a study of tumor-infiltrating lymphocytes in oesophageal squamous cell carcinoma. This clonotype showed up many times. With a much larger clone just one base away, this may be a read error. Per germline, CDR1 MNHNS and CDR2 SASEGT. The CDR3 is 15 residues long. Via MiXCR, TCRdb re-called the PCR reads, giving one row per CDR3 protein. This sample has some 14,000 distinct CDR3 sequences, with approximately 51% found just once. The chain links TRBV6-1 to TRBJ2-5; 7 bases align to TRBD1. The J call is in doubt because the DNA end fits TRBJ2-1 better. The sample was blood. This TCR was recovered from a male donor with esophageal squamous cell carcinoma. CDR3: CASRTLTGSPYEQFF. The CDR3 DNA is TGTGCCAGCAGAACCCTGACAGGGTCACCCTACGAGCAGTTCTTC.